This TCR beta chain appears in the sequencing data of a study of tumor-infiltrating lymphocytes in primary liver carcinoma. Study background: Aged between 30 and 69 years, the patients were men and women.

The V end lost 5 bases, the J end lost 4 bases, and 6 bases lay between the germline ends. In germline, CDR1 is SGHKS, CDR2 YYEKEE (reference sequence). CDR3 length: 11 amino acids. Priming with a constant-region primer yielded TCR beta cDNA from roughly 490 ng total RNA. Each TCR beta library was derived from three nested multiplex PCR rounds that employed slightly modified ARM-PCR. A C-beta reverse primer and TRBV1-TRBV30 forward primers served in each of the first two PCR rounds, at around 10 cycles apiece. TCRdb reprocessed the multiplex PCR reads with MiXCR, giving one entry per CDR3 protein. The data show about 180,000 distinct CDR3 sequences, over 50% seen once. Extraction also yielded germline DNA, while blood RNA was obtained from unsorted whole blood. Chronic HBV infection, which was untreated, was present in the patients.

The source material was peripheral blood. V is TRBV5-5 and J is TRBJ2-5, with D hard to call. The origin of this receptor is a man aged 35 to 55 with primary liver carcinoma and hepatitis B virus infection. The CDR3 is CASRSGETQYF. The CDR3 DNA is TGTGCCAGCAGATCGGGAGAGACCCAGTACTTC.